The 29 T cell receptor beta chains in this list originate from one sample, sequenced in a study of CD8+CD57+ T cells in acquired aplastic anemia. It was genomic DNA that served as the template for profiling TCR beta VDJ and CDR3. TCRdb recomputed calls from the reads with MiXCR, one row per CDR3 protein. The sample gives around 430,000 distinct CDR3 sequences, 25% to 40% of which show up once; approximately 0.82% is in the top ten. Sequencing was done on patients that had shown CD8+CD57+ cell expansion by flow cytometry. Sequencing input: sorted CD4+, CD8+, or CD8+CD57+ T cells (not recorded which) from PBMCs. The receptor set was obtained from a human donor with aplastic anemia.

This rearrangement joins TRBV20-1 to TRBJ2-7; 7 nucleotides align to TRBD2. This CDR3 has 15 residues. Germline CDR1 DFQATT, CDR2 SNEGSKA (reference sequence). The ends lost 3 bases at V and 0 bases at J; junction bases unmatched: 8. The CDR3 spells CSARGAGTTSYEQYF. CDR3 DNA: TGCAGTGCTAGGGGCGCCGGGACTACCTCCTACGAGCAGTACTTC.

This clonotype turned up a few times. A much larger clone differs by one base, so this may be a read error. V and J are TRBV15 and TRBJ2-5; tentatively, D is TRBD1 or TRBD2 (5 bases each). Per germline, CDR1 LNHNV and CDR2 YYDKDF (reference sequence). The CDR3 length is 15 residues. V was cut by 0 bases and J by 4 bases, with 12 bases left in between. CDR3: CATSRDRGAGETQYF. In DNA, the CDR3 is TGTGCCACCAGCAGAGATCGAGGGGCAGGAGAGACCCAGTACTTC.

This clonotype appeared many times. This chain joins TRBV19 and TRBJ1-2; D gene ambiguous. Germline-derived CDR1 and CDR2 are LNHDA and SQIVND (reference sequence). This CDR3 spans 15 amino acids. V was cut by 3 bases and J by 7 bases, with 18 bases left in between. The CDR3 here is CASSITSLRPSGYTF. Written as DNA, the CDR3 is TGTGCCAGTAGTATTACGTCCCTCCGGCCTTCTGGCTACACCTTC.

This clonotype has at least ten counts. This chain joins TRBV7-2 and TRBJ1-1, with a tentative D call TRBD1 (6 bases). The germline V and J ends were trimmed by 7 bases and 0 bases, with 12 bases remaining between them. The CDR3 extends over 14 amino acids. Germline loops: CDR1 SGHTA, CDR2 FQGNSA. CDR3 amino acids: CASNLDRLNTEAFF. CDR3 in DNA: TGTGCCAGCAACTTGGACAGATTGAACACTGAAGCTTTCTTT.

V and J are TRBV13 and TRBJ2-3; D is undetermined. Per germline, CDR1 PRHDT and CDR2 FYEKMQ (reference sequence). V was clipped by 2 bases and J by 5 bases, with 5 bases between them. The CDR3 is 12 residues long. The CDR3 bases are TGTGCCAGCAGCTTATATAGAGATACGCAGTATTTT. Its protein is CASSLYRDTQYF. The variable domain in full, with the rest retrieved from reference TRBV13 and TRBJ2-3, is AAGVIQSPRHLIKEKRETATLKCYPIPRHDTVYWYQQGPGQDPQFLISFYEKMQSDKGSIPDRFSAQQFSDYHSELNMSSLELGDSALYFCASSLYRDTQYFGPGTRLTVL.

Notes on this clonotype: Compared with germline, one end of the junction differs, possibly owing to a read error. The genes are TRBV7-7 and TRBJ2-5, with no clear D. The CDR3 length is 15 residues. Germline CDR1 is SSHAT and CDR2 is FNYEAQ (reference sequence). CDR3 sequence reads: CASSLGHPPQETQYF. The CDR3 coding sequence is TGTGCTAGCAGCTTAGGTCACCCACCCCAAGAGACCCAGTACTTC.

This clonotype came up many times. The J gene is TRBJ1-2, the V gene TRBV20-1; 7 bases map to TRBD1. V lost 3 bases to trimming and J lost 4 bases; unmatched junction nucleotides: 8. Germline V gene data show CDR1 as DFQATT and CDR2 as SNEGSKA (reference sequence). This CDR3 has 14 residues. CDR3 sequence reads: CSASVTGAAYGYTF. The CDR3 region has the DNA TGCAGTGCTAGTGTTACAGGGGCGGCCTATGGCTACACCTTC.

The table lists this clonotype with a few counts. The V gene is TRBV20-1, the J gene TRBJ2-2; 10 nucleotides align to TRBD2. After removal of 4 bases from V and 6 bases from J, the junction contained 2 bases not matched to a gene. Germline V lookup: CDR1 DFQATT, CDR2 SNEGSKA (reference sequence). The CDR3 contains 13 residues. CDR3 bases: TGCAGTGCTAAACTAGCGGGGTCCGGGGAGCTGTTTTTT. The encoded protein is CSAKLAGSGELFF.

The chain couples TRBV5-1 to TRBJ2-1; 7 nucleotides align to TRBD2. This CDR3 spans 14 amino acids. Germline V CDR1 and CDR2: SGHRS, YFSETQ. The J segment lost 0 bases and the V segment lost 6 bases, leaving 3 bases of the junction unmatched. The CDR3 is CASIRDYSYNEQFF. CDR3 nucleotides: TGCGCCAGCATCCGGGACTACTCCTACAATGAGCAGTTCTTC.

Notes on this clonotype: The junction does not match germline at one end; this may be a read error. The V gene is TRBV10-3, the J gene TRBJ2-5, with D perhaps matching TRBD2 (6 bases). The germline V gene has CDR1 ENHRY and CDR2 SYGVKD. This CDR3 has 14 residues. The DNA for the CDR3 is TGTGCCAGCAGTTGGGGGGTAGGACAAGAGACCCAGTACTTC. The encoded protein is CASSWGVGQETQYF.

In this sample, this clonotype turned up a few times. This CDR3 reads CASSYKGQESYTF. CDR3 DNA sequence: TGTGCCAGCAGTTATAAGGGTCAGGAGAGCTACACCTTC. This rearrangement joins TRBV6-5 to TRBJ1-2; D is unresolved. This CDR3 is 13 amino acids long. Trimming pared 3 bases from V and 9 bases from J, leaving 14 bases between. In germline, CDR1 is MNHEY, CDR2 SVGAGI.

Ten or more counts support this clonotype. The chain couples TRBV15 to TRBJ1-1, with D uncertain. Trimming shortened V by 0 bases and J by 10 bases, and 9 bases separated the two germline ends. Per the germline V gene, CDR1 is LNHNV and CDR2 is YYDKDF (reference sequence). This CDR3 has 12 amino acids. CDR3 loop: CATSREGGGAFF. CDR3 sequence (DNA): TGTGCCACCAGCAGAGAGGGAGGCGGAGCTTTCTTT.

This clonotype was seen a single time. The rearrangement links TRBV7-9 to TRBJ2-7; D uncertain. CDR1 and CDR2 (germline): SEHNR, FQNEAQ (reference sequence). Trimming took 6 bases from V and 0 from J, leaving 9 bases between them. This CDR3 is 13 amino acids long. The CDR3 DNA reads as TGTGCCAGCAGTATCGACCTCTCCTACGAGCAGTACTTC. Translating it yields CASSIDLSYEQYF.

This clonotype was picked up a small number of times. This chain connects TRBV9 to TRBJ2-3, with D unresolved. The CDR3 contains 12 residues. CDR1 SGDLS and CDR2 YYNGEE come from the germline V gene. The ends were cut back, 5 bases at V and 5 bases at J, with 9 bases in the middle. CDR3 DNA sequence: TGTGCCAGCAGTGCCCAGATAGATACGCAGTATTTT. Translated: CASSAQIDTQYF.

This chain connects TRBV24-1 to TRBJ2-3; the match to TRBD2 covers 11 bases. Germline CDR1 reads KGHDR; CDR2 reads SFDVKD. The CDR3 covers 16 residues. The J segment lost 3 bases and the V segment lost 0 bases, leaving 1 base of the junction unmatched. CDR3 sequence reads: CATSDLTSGSTDTQYF. CDR3 coding DNA: TGTGCCACCAGTGATTTGACTAGCGGGAGTACAGATACGCAGTATTTT.

This clonotype was seen repeatedly, ten times or more. This sequence joins TRBV19 and TRBJ2-1; D might be TRBD1 or TRBD2, each matching 5 bases. The V gene lost 0 bases and the J gene lost 6 bases, with 12 bases spanning the gap. CDR3 size: 15 residues. Germline-derived CDR1 and CDR2 are LNHDA and SQIVND (reference sequence). This chain's CDR3 is CASSIDGTDINEQFF. CDR3 bases: TGTGCCAGTAGTATAGATGGGACGGACATCAATGAGCAGTTCTTC.

This clonotype was counted many times. The CDR3 region has the DNA TGTGCCAGCAGCCGGGACAGGGGCTATAATTCACCCCTCCACTTT. Protein product: CASSRDRGYNSPLHF. This chain connects TRBV14 to TRBJ1-6; 10 nucleotides align to TRBD1. J lost 3 bases, V lost 4 bases, and 0 bases had no gene match. The CDR3 has 15 residues. CDR1 is SGHDN and CDR2 is FVKESK in the germline V gene. The complete variable domain, with remaining parts taken from reference TRBV14 and TRBJ1-6, reads EAGVTQFPSHSVIEKGQTVTLRCDPISGHDNLYWYRRVMGKEIKFLLHFVKESKQDESGMPNNRFLAERTGGTYSTLKVQPAELEDSGVYFCASSRDRGYNSPLHFGNGTRLTVT.

In its sample, this clonotype was seen a few times. J is TRBJ2-1 and V is TRBV5-4; 12 nucleotides match TRBD1. CDR3 length equals 15 residues. V was pared by 0 bases and J by 10 bases, with 5 bases of the junction left unmatched. The germline V gene encodes CDR1 SGHNT and CDR2 YYREEE (reference sequence). CDR3 region: CASSLGGTGGYEQFF. The CDR3 DNA sequence: TGTGCCAGCAGCTTGGGCGGGACAGGGGGCTACGAGCAGTTCTTC.

In the case of this clonotype: Its ends do not fully match the called genes, so a read error is possible. The rearrangement uses TRBV3-1 and TRBJ2-7; no clear D gene. From germline, CDR1 is LGHDT and CDR2 YNNKEL (reference sequence). CDR3 length: 15 residues. CDR3 amino acids: CASSQDKEQYYEQYF. In DNA, the CDR3 is TGTGCTAGCAGCCAAGATAAGGAACAGTACTACGAGCAGTACTTC.

This clonotype has ten or more counts. The chain employs TRBV15 and TRBJ1-1; no definite D call. Germline V gene sequence: CDR1 LNHNV, CDR2 YYDKDF (reference sequence). This CDR3 is built from 15 residues. V was clipped by 0 bases and J by 1 base, with 9 bases between them. CDR3 sequence reads: CATSREGKRNTEAFF. The CDR3 nucleotides read TGTGCCACCAGCAGAGAAGGGAAAAGGAACACTGAAGCTTTCTTT.

In this sample, this clonotype turned up many times. The chain recombines TRBV20-1 with TRBJ1-1; unclear D gene. Germline V gene data show CDR1 as DFQATT and CDR2 as SNEGSKA (reference sequence). CDR3 length equals 12 residues. V lost 3 bases, J lost 2 bases, and 7 bases lay in between. CDR3 sequence reads: CSARMHNTEAFF. The CDR3 DNA reads TGCAGTGCTAGGATGCATAACACTGAAGCTTTCTTT.

V is TRBV5-6 and J is TRBJ1-2, with 11 bases aligning to TRBD1. V lost 5 bases to trimming and J lost 1 base; unmatched junction nucleotides: 7. The CDR3 is made up of 16 amino acids. Looked up from germline, CDR1 is SGHDT and CDR2 is YYEEEE. The CDR3 is CASRGRTGGSNYGYTF. The CDR3 coding sequence is TGTGCCAGCAGAGGACGGACAGGGGGCAGTAACTATGGCTACACCTTC.

V usage is TRBV29-1 and J usage is TRBJ1-2, with D unclear. The germline V gene encodes CDR1 SQVTM and CDR2 ANQGSEA. V shed 4 bases and J shed 2 bases, with 5 bases lying between them. The CDR3 spans 11 residues. The CDR3 loop reads CSVVQNYGYTF. The CDR3 DNA is TGCAGCGTTGTCCAGAACTATGGCTACACCTTC. Full variable domain (remainder filled in from reference TRBV29-1 and TRBJ1-2): SAVISQKPSRDICQRGTSLTIQCQVDSQVTMMFWYRQQPGQSLTLIATANQGSEATYESGFVIDKFPISRPNLTFSTLTVSNMSPEDSSIYLCSVVQNYGYTFGSGTRLTVV.

The gene calls are TRBV11-1 and TRBJ2-2; TRBD1 might be the D (6 bases). V was cut by 5 bases and J by 2 bases, with 18 bases left in between. Germline loops: CDR1 SGHAT, CDR2 FQDESV (reference sequence). This CDR3 contains 17 residues. CDR3 in amino acids: CASSDKFRTANTGELFF. In DNA, the CDR3 is TGTGCCAGCAGCGATAAGTTCCGGACAGCTAACACCGGGGAGCTGTTTTTT.

This clonotype was observed at least ten times. This sequence joins TRBV25-1 and TRBJ2-3; 7 positions agree with TRBD2. The CDR3 extends over 14 amino acids. Looked up from germline, CDR1 is MGHDK and CDR2 is SYGVNS. V trimming: 3 bases; J trimming: 6 bases; junction bases outside the gene matches: 6. This CDR3 reads CASSDQIGRDTQYF. CDR3 in DNA: TGTGCCAGCAGTGACCAAATCGGGAGGGATACGCAGTATTTT.

This clonotype occurred many times. CDR3 sequence reads: CASSTGISYEQYF. The CDR3 nucleotides read TGTGCCAGCAGCACCGGAATCTCCTACGAGCAGTACTTC. V and J are TRBV7-6 and TRBJ2-7; D is unclear. Per the germline V gene, CDR1 is SGHVS and CDR2 is FNYEAQ. Trimming shortened V by 5 bases and J by 0 bases, and 8 bases separated the two germline ends. The CDR3 sequence is 13 residues long. Based on the CDR3 plus reference TRBV7-6 and TRBJ2-7, the full variable domain is GAGVSQSPRYKVTKRGQDVALRCDPISGHVSLYWYRQALGQGPEFLTYFNYEAQQDKSGLPNDRFSAERPEGSISTLTIQRTEQRDSAMYRCASSTGISYEQYFGPGTRLTVT.

Worth noting for this clonotype: A clone one base away is much larger, so this may be a read error. The chain carries TRBV10-3 and TRBJ1-4, with D uncertain. CDR1 is ENHRY, CDR2 SYGVKD, per germline. Trimming pared 4 bases from V and 4 bases from J, leaving 13 bases between. The CDR3 runs 15 residues. CDR3 sequence reads: CAISGSAGYNEKLFF. The CDR3 nucleotides read TGTGCCATCAGTGGGTCGGCGGGGTATAATGAAAAACTGTTTTTT.

Comments on this clonotype: A read error is possible here, since a much larger clone lies one base away. The chain links TRBV20-1 to TRBJ1-5; a weak D match, TRBD1 (6 bases). The CDR3 runs to 14 residues. Germline V lookup: CDR1 DFQATT, CDR2 SNEGSKA (reference sequence). Trimming left V 3 bases short and J 2 bases short, with 11 bases between. The CDR3 DNA is TGCAGTGCTAGTACGGCAGGGGGCAATCAGCCCCAGCATTTT. Its translation is CSASTAGGNQPQHF.

A few counts support this clonotype. V usage is TRBV10-3 and J usage is TRBJ1-2, with D perhaps TRBD1 (6 bases). In germline, CDR1 is ENHRY, CDR2 SYGVKD. V lost 10 bases to trimming and J lost 7 bases, with 25 bases between them. The CDR3 totals 15 residues. CDR3 nucleotide sequence: TGTGCCAGCAGGGGAACGTTGGGGGTGATGGGTGGCTACACCTTC. It encodes CASRGTLGVMGGYTF.